The text below deals with one TCR beta chain. This clone was observed a handful of times. It lacks a known antigen. Base qualities are missing; no much larger clone stands one base away. This specimen comes from a study of blood T cell repertoires in COVID-19 (dated by TCRdb to 2020 to 2021). Concerning the study at large: The collaborator samples originated in the United States, Italy and Spain and spanned the acute and convalescent phases of COVID-19. The prospective study material was composed of cDNA or gDNA derived from T cells, B-cell-depleted T cells, or PBMCs. Subjects who had been exposed to COVID-19, were actively infected with it, or had recovered from it provided the deeply sampled blood TCRbeta repertoires that made up the dataset. Nearly every sample came with metadata listing a de-identified subject ID, COVID-19 status, age in years and sex. Where HLA class I and class II types were available, the types were taken from metadata supplied by the sample provider, not from assay-based typing. The repertoires were released in a freely available public database intended as a resource for research on the immune response to SARS-CoV-2. The samples were drawn from the first 160 participants of the ongoing ImmuneRACE study and from 950 to 1,500 subjects provided by 6 global collaborators. Beyond this particular receptor, the publication reports: The amount of clinical and demographic metadata varied by source and participant and was provided uncurated.

The collaborating institutions used their own protocols to collect whole blood in K2EDTA tubes. For TCRbeta analysis, collaborators shipped samples as frozen whole blood, isolated PBMCs, or DNA extracted from either of those sample types. The immunoSEQ Assay, a bias-controlled multiplex PCR, was used to amplify TCRbeta CDR3 regions from genomic DNA. The paper's data handling went like this. Within the assay, amplification of reference gene primers was used to estimate how many nucleated cells each sample contained. To quantify the absolute abundance of each unique TCRbeta CDR3 rearrangement, sequence reads were collapsed and filtered. For each sample, productive Simpson clonality was calculated as the square root of Simpson's diversity index over productive rearrangements. Sourced from immuneACCESS, this table was stored by TCRdb with only in-frame sequences that have V and J called. A share of the clones is absent; for the studies checked, an unresolved V gene accounts for under half, and the remainder has no known explanation. From that table come the V and J calls and clone size; the DNA was used to work out D and trimming. The sample table shows roughly 140,000 clones, and around 81% are seen once. Of the sample, approximately 13% falls within the top ten clones.

The germline V gene (reference sequence) supplies CDR1 LNHNV and CDR2 YYDKDF. Relative to germline, V is 4 bases shorter and J is 9 bases shorter, with 12 bases between their ends. There are 12 amino acids in the CDR3, from cysteine to phenylalanine inclusive. Left in the record is the CDR3 DNA by itself, 36 bases read in frame from the first base. The specimen was peripheral blood. The rearranged chain carries TRBV15 and TRBJ1-1; a weak D assignment points to TRBD1 (5 bases agree). The TCR sequence derives from a man in his sixties with active or convalescent COVID-19. The CDR3: CATSITGSKAFF. The DNA sequence follows: TGTGCCACCAGCATCACAGGTTCGAAAGCTTTCTTT.